The next 6 T cell receptor beta chains were all read from a single sample in a study of cytomegalovirus exposure and HLA in healthy donors. The PCR employed 60 Vbeta primers together with 13 Jbeta primers. Assay: immunoSEQ multiplex PCR; the TCRdb copy retains only in-frame clones and omits some. The sample yields 150,000 to 200,000 clones, approximately 78% seen once. Source material: PBMCs. These receptors were obtained from a woman in her forties or fifties in good health and CMV-seropositive.

The chain uses TRBV9 and TRBJ2-7; 9 bases line up with TRBD1. Germline V lookup: CDR1 SGDLS, CDR2 YYNGEE. The CDR3 extends over 15 amino acids. Trimming at V came to 4 bases and at J to 2 bases, leaving 7 bases not matched to a gene. This CDR3 is CASSTTGQGTYEQYF. The DNA for the CDR3 is TGTGCCAGCAGCACGACAGGACAGGGGACCTACGAGCAGTACTTC. Based on the CDR3 plus reference TRBV9 and TRBJ2-7, the full variable domain is DSGVTQTPKHLITATGQRVTLRCSPRSGDLSVYWYQQSLDQGLQFLIQYYNGEERAKGNILERFSAQQFPDLHSELNLSSLELGDSALYFCASSTTGQGTYEQYFGPGTRLTVT.

V and J are TRBV5-6 and TRBJ2-1; D is perhaps TRBD1 (7 bases). The CDR3 is made up of 15 amino acids. In germline, CDR1 is SGHDT, CDR2 YYEEEE. Trimming stripped 3 bases from V and 4 bases from J, with 14 bases between. Written as DNA, the CDR3 is TGTGCCAGCAGCTATCTGGAGGGGGCATACAATGAGCAGTTCTTC. This gives the protein CASSYLEGAYNEQFF.

The V and J genes are TRBV7-3 and TRBJ2-3, with 8 bases matching TRBD2. CDR1 is SGHTA, CDR2 FQGTGA, per germline. This CDR3 region has 16 residues. After removal of 5 bases from V and 7 bases from J, the junction contained 14 bases not matched to a gene. Written as DNA, the CDR3 is TGTGCCAGCAGCCCAAAAAAGGGACTAGTATCGAATACGCAGTATTTT. Its protein is CASSPKKGLVSNTQYF.

As DNA, the CDR3 is TGCGCCAGCGCTGGACAGGGAAGTGAAAAACTGTTTTTT. Translated: CASAGQGSEKLFF. The chain carries TRBV5-1 and TRBJ1-4, with 8 bases that match TRBD1. CDR3 length: 13 residues. Germline loops: CDR1 SGHRS, CDR2 YFSETQ. J lost 7 bases, V lost 7 bases, and 6 bases had no gene match.

V usage is TRBV5-1 and J usage is TRBJ1-6; 8 nucleotides match TRBD1. From germline, CDR1 is SGHRS and CDR2 YFSETQ. Germline trimming cut 4 bases from V and 7 bases from J; bases unmatched to any gene: 7. The CDR3 sequence is 15 residues long. The CDR3 spells CASSPSTGENSPLHF. In DNA, the CDR3 is TGCGCCAGCAGCCCATCGACAGGGGAAAATTCACCCCTCCACTTT. Based on the CDR3 plus reference TRBV5-1 and TRBJ1-6, the full variable domain is KAGVTQTPRYLIKTRGQQVTLSCSPISGHRSVSWYQQTPGQGLQFLFEYFSETQRNKGNFPGRFSGRQFSNSRSEMNVSTLELGDSALYLCASSPSTGENSPLHFGNGTRLTVT.

This sequence joins TRBV25-1 and TRBJ1-6, with TRBD1 as a possible D gene (6 bases). Trimming shortened V by 4 bases and J by 10 bases, and 14 bases separated the two germline ends. The CDR3 runs 14 residues. CDR1 MGHDK and CDR2 SYGVNS come from the germline V gene. The CDR3 loop is CASSGGGGKSPLHF. CDR3 DNA: TGTGCCAGCAGTGGGGGAGGGGGAAAGTCACCCCTCCACTTT.